This TCR beta chain was obtained from a study of blood T cell repertoires in COVID-19. In Seattle, patients joined the study during active infection and were tracked longitudinally. In the original processing: Nucleated cell counts were estimated from reference gene primer amplification. The protocol was immunoSEQ multiplex PCR, while the TCRdb copy is restricted to in-frame clones and leaves out a portion. That table is the source of V, J and clone size, and D and trimming were worked out from the DNA. Seen here are tens of thousands of clones, 80% to 95% observed once, and the top ten hold more than 6%. The CDR3 length is 16 residues. The ends lost 2 bases at V and 2 bases at J; junction bases unmatched: 8. Germline CDR1 MNHEY, CDR2 SVGEGT.

The chain uses TRBV6-2 or TRBV6-3 and TRBJ2-5; 7 nucleotides line up with TRBD2. Sequencing was carried out using peripheral blood. This clonotype was sampled from a young man with COVID-19, enrolled during active disease. CDR3 in amino acids: CASSYDWMGGQETQYF. The CDR3 region has the DNA TGTGCCAGCAGTTACGATTGGATGGGGGGGCAAGAGACCCAGTACTTC.